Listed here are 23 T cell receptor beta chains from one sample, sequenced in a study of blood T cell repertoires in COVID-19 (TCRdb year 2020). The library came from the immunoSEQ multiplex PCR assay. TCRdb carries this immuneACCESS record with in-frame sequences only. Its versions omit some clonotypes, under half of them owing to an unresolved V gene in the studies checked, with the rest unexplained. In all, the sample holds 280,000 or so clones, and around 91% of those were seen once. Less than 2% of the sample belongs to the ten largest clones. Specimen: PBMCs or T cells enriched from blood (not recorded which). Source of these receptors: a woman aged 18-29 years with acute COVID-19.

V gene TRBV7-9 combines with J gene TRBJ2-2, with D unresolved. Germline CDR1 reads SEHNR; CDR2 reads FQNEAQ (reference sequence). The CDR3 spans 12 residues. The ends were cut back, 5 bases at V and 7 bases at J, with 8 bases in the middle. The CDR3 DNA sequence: TGTGCCAGCAGCCCTCCTAGCGGGGAGCTGTTTTTT. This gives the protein CASSPPSGELFF.

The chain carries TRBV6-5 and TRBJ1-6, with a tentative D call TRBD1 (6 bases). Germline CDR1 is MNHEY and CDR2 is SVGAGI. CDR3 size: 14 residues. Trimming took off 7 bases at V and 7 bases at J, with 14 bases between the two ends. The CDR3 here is CASTPGVENSPLHF. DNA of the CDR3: TGTGCCAGCACCCCAGGGGTGGAAAATTCACCCCTCCACTTT.

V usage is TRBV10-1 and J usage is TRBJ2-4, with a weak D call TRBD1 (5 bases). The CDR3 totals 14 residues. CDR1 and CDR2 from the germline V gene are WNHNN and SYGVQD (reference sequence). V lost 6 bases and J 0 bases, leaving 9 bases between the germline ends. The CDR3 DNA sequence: TGCGCCAGCAGCCAGGGTCTAGCCAAAAACATTCAGTACTTC. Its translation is CASSQGLAKNIQYF.

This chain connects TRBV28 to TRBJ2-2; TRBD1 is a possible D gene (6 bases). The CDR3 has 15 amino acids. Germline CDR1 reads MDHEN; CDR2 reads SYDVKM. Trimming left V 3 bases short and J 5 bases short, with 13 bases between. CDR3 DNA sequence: TGTGCCAGCAGTTTCCTCAGAGGGGGAACCGGGGAGCTGTTTTTT. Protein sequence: CASSFLRGGTGELFF.

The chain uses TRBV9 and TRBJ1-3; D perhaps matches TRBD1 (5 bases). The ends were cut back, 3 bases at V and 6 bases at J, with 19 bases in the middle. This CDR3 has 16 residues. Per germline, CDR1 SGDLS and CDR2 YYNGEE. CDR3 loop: CASSARDFGFSNTIYF. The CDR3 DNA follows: TGTGCCAGCAGCGCTCGGGACTTTGGCTTTTCAAACACCATATATTTT.

This CDR3 reads CASSLGRNNQPQHF. The CDR3 DNA reads as TGTGCCAGCAGTTTAGGGCGAAACAATCAGCCCCAGCATTTT. The rearrangement joins TRBV27 to TRBJ1-5; the D is unclear. V was clipped by 2 bases and J by 3 bases, with 8 bases between them. The germline V gene encodes CDR1 MNHEY and CDR2 SMNVEV (reference sequence). The CDR3 has 14 residues.

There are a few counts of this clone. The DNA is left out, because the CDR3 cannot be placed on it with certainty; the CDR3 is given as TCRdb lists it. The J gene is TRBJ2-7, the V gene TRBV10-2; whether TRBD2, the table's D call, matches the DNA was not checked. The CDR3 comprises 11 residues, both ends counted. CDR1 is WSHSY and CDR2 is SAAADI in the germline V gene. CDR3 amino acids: CASSTSREQYF.

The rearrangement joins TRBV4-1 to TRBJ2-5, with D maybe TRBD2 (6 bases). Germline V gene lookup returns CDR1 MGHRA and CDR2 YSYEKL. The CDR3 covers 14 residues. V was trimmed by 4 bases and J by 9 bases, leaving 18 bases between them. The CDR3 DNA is TGCGCCAGCAGCCGCCAAGTGGGGGGAGCGTCCCAGTACTTC. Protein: CASSRQVGGASQYF.

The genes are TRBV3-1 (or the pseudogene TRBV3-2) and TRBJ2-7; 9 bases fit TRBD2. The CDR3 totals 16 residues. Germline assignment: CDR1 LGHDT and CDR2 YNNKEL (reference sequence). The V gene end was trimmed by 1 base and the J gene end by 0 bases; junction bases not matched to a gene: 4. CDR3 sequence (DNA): TGTGCCAGCAGCCAAGGGGGTAGCGGGAGCTCCTACGAGCAGTACTTC. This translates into CASSQGGSGSSYEQYF.

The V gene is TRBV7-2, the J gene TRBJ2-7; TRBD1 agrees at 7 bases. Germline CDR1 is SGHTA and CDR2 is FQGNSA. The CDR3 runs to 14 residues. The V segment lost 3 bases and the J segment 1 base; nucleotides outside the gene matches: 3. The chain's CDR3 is CASSFPGQSYEQYF. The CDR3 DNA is TGTGCCAGCAGCTTTCCGGGACAGTCCTACGAGCAGTACTTC.

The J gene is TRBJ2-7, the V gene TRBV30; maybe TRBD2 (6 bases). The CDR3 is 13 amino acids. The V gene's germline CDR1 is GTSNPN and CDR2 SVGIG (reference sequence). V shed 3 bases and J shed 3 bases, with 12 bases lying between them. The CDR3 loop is CAWSKAGGYEQYF. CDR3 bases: TGTGCCTGGAGCAAAGCGGGCGGCTACGAGCAGTACTTC.

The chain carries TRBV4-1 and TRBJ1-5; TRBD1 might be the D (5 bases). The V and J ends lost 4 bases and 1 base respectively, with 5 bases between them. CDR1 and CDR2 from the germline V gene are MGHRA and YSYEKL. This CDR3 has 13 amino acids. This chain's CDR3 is CASSRQSNQPQHF. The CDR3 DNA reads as TGCGCCAGCAGCCGACAGAGCAATCAGCCCCAGCATTTT.

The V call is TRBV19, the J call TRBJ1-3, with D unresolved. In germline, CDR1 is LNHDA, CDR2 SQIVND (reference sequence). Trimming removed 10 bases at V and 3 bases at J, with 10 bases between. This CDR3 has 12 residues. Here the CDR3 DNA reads TGTGCCACTAAGTCAAGTGGAAACACCATATATTTT. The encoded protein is CATKSSGNTIYF.

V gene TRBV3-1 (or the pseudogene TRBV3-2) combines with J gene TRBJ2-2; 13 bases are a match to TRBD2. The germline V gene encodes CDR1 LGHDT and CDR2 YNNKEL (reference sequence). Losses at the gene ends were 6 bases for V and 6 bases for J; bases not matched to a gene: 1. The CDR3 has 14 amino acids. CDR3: CASRGLAGAGELFF. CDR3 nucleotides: TGTGCCAGCAGAGGACTAGCGGGAGCCGGGGAGCTGTTTTTT.

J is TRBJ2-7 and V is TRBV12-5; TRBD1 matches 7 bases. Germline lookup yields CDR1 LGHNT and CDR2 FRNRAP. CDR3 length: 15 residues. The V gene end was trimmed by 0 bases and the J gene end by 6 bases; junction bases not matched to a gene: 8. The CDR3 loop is CASGLVQEGGGEQYF. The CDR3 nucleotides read TGTGCTAGTGGTTTGGTACAGGAAGGGGGCGGCGAGCAGTACTTC.

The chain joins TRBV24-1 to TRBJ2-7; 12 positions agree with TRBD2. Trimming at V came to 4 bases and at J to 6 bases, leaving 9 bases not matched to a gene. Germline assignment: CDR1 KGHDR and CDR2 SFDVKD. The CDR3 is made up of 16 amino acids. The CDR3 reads CATSDPTSGRGAEQYF. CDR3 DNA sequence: TGTGCCACCAGTGACCCGACTAGCGGGAGAGGCGCCGAGCAGTACTTC.

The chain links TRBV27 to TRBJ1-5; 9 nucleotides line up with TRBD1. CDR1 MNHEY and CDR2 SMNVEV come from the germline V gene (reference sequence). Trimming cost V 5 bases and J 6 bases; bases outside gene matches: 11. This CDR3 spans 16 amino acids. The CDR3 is CASSLADRGNSQPQHF. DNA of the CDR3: TGTGCCAGCAGTCTAGCGGACAGGGGCAATAGTCAGCCCCAGCATTTT.

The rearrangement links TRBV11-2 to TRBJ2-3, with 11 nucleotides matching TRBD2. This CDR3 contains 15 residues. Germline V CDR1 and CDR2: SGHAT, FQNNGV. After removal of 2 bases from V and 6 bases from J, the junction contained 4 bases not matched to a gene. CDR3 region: CASSLLAGGADTQYF. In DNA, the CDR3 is TGTGCCAGCAGCTTATTAGCGGGAGGGGCGGATACGCAGTATTTT.

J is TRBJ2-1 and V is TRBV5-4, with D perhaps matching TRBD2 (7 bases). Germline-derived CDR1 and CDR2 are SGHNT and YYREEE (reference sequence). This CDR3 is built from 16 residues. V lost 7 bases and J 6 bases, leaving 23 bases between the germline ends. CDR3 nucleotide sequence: TGTGCCAGCTTGCGGGGGCCACGTACGTTGTCCAATGAGCAGTTCTTC. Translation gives CASLRGPRTLSNEQFF.

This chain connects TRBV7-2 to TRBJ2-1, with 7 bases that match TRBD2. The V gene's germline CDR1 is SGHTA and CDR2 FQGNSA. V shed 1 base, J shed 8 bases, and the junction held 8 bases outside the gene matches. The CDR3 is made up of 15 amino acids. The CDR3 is CASSLDGGSGYEQFF. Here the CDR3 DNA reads TGTGCCAGCAGCTTAGATGGCGGGAGTGGCTATGAGCAGTTCTTC.

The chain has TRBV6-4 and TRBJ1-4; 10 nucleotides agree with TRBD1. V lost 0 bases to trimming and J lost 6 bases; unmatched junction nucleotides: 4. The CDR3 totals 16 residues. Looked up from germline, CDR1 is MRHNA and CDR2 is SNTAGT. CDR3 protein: CASSDSDRGLDEKLFF. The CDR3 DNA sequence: TGTGCCAGCAGTGACTCGGACAGGGGGTTGGATGAAAAACTGTTTTTT.

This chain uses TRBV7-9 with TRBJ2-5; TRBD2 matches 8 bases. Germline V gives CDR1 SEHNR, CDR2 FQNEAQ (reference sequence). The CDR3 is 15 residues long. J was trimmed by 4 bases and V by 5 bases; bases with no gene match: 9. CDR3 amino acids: CASSRKGAGAETQYF. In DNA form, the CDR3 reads TGTGCCAGCAGCAGAAAAGGAGCGGGAGCAGAGACCCAGTACTTC.

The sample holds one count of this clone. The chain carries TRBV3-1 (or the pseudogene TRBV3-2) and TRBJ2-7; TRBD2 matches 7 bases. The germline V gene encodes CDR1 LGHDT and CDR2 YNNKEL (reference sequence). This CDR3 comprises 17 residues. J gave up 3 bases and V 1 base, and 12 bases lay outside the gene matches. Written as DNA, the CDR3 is TGTGCCAGCAGCCAAGGTGGGGGGACTACCACCCTCTACGAGCAGTACTTC. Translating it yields CASSQGGGTTTLYEQYF.